This TCR beta chain was captured in a study of T cell responses to AZD1222 COVID-19 vaccine. Study results and limitations: Donors were chiefly white British, with a greater number of females, and clonal diversity was perhaps underestimated. The peak T cell response came first, and repertoires were sampled only after it.

Pooling was applied to second doses at about 4 or about 12 weeks. On this clone: What it binds is not known.

The method was immunoSEQ multiplex PCR; TCRdb's version includes in-frame clones alone and lacks a portion of them. This sample carries about 45,000 clones, 80% to 85% of them seen once, and the ten largest clones take about a sixth. The CDR3 runs 13 residues. Per the germline V gene, CDR1 is LGHNT and CDR2 is FRNRAP. With 2 bases removed from V and 1 base from J, the gap between germline ends came to 0 bases. This receptor was identified in an adult who received the AZD1222 COVID-19 vaccine. Source: peripheral blood, taken 28 days after the second AZD1222 dose. The chain has TRBV12-5 and TRBJ2-6, with D unresolved. The CDR3 region has the DNA TGTGCTAGTGGTTTGTCTGGGGCCAACGTCCTGACTTTC. It codes for CASGLSGANVLTF.